This entry lists 28 T cell receptor beta chains sequenced from one sample in a study of monozygotic twins with cystic fibrosis. The repertoire was sequenced with immunoSEQ multiplex PCR; TCRdb's copy has only in-frame clones and lacks some. Of 35,000 or so clones in the sample, under 90% were seen once. Sequencing input: blood. The receptors come from a girl aged 2-10 years with cystic fibrosis.

This clone was recorded a few times. V gene TRBV18 combines with J gene TRBJ1-2; TRBD1 matches at 11 bases. Trimming cost V 4 bases and J 2 bases; bases outside gene matches: 0. From germline, CDR1 is KGHSH and CDR2 LQKENI. The CDR3 consists of 14 residues. This CDR3 reads CASSRDRGNYGYTF. In DNA, the CDR3 is TGTGCCAGCTCACGGGACAGGGGGAACTATGGCTACACCTTC.

In this sample, this clone turned up once. The rearrangement uses TRBV5-1 and TRBJ1-2; 8 bases line up with TRBD1. This CDR3 is 14 amino acids long. Germline lookup yields CDR1 SGHRS and CDR2 YFSETQ. Trimming cost V 3 bases and J 10 bases; bases outside gene matches: 11. CDR3 bases: TGCGCCAGCAGCTCCACGGTACAGGGGGATGACTACACCTTC. Residues: CASSSTVQGDDYTF.

V usage is TRBV19 and J usage is TRBJ2-6; D gene ambiguous. From germline, CDR1 is LNHDA and CDR2 SQIVND (reference sequence). V was trimmed by 5 bases and J by 1 base, leaving 3 bases between them. CDR3 length: 13 amino acids. CDR3 sequence (DNA): TGTGCCAGTAGTCAATCTGGGGCCAACGTCCTGACTTTC. It yields the protein CASSQSGANVLTF.

This chain joins TRBV5-1 and TRBJ1-4; D remains ambiguous. The CDR3 covers 14 residues. The germline gives CDR1 SGHRS, CDR2 YFSETQ. V was clipped by 3 bases and J by 7 bases, with 13 bases between them. This chain's CDR3 is CASSSGSPAEKLFF. DNA of the CDR3: TGCGCCAGCAGCTCCGGCAGCCCAGCTGAAAAACTGTTTTTT.

This chain connects TRBV5-1 to TRBJ2-7; D is perhaps TRBD1 (6 bases). CDR3 length equals 18 residues. Per the germline V gene, CDR1 is SGHRS and CDR2 is YFSETQ. V lost 1 base and J 1 base, leaving 21 bases between the germline ends. The CDR3 DNA reads as TGCGCCAGCAGCTTGCATGGCAGGGGTGGCCTCCTTTCCTACGAGCAGTACTTC. Its protein product is CASSLHGRGGLLSYEQYF.

This sequence joins TRBV9 and TRBJ1-4, with 7 bases that match TRBD1. The CDR3 extends over 14 amino acids. The J segment lost 8 bases and the V segment lost 2 bases, leaving 6 bases of the junction unmatched. From germline, CDR1 is SGDLS and CDR2 YYNGEE. The CDR3: CASSVATGSEKLFF. The CDR3 DNA reads as TGTGCCAGCAGCGTCGCGACAGGGAGCGAAAAACTGTTTTTT.

The rearrangement joins TRBV30 to TRBJ2-3, with D possibly TRBD1 on 6 matching bases. The CDR3 length is 12 residues. Trimming took 3 bases from V and 5 from J, leaving 9 bases between them. Germline CDR1 and CDR2: GTSNPN and SVGIG (reference sequence). CDR3 in amino acids: CAWSRGVDTQYF. The CDR3 bases are TGTGCCTGGAGCAGGGGAGTAGATACGCAGTATTTT.

The chain has TRBV5-1 and TRBJ1-1, with TRBD1 matching 8 bases. With 0 bases clipped from V and 12 bases from J, the junction kept 13 bases outside the gene matches. Germline V gives CDR1 SGHRS, CDR2 YFSETQ. CDR3 length: 15 residues. The chain's CDR3 is CASSLAEGAGGRTFF. The CDR3 DNA follows: TGCGCCAGCAGCTTGGCCGAGGGGGCAGGGGGCCGAACTTTCTTT. Supplemented by reference TRBV5-1 and TRBJ1-1, the full variable domain reads KAGVTQTPRYLIKTRGQQVTLSCSPISGHRSVSWYQQTPGQGLQFLFEYFSETQRNKGNFPGRFSGRQFSNSRSEMNVSTLELGDSALYLCASSLAEGAGGRTFFGQGTRLTVV.

The sample holds one count of this clone. The V call is TRBV6-6, the J call TRBJ2-3; the match to TRBD2 covers 12 bases. The V gene end was trimmed by 6 bases and the J gene end by 3 bases; junction bases not matched to a gene: 4. The CDR3 sequence is 15 residues long. From germline, CDR1 is MNHNY and CDR2 SVGAGI (reference sequence). CDR3 bases: TGTGCCAGCAGCCTAGCGGGGGGGAGGACAGATACGCAGTATTTT. Its protein product is CASSLAGGRTDTQYF.

V is TRBV9 and J is TRBJ1-1; the D gene is possibly TRBD1 (6 bases). Germline CDR1 SGDLS, CDR2 YYNGEE. This CDR3 has 16 amino acids. The ends were cut back, 2 bases at V and 6 bases at J, with 20 bases in the middle. For the CDR3, the DNA is TGTGCCAGCAGCGTGGGGGACACATACCCGGGGGCTGAAGCTTTCTTT. Its translation is CASSVGDTYPGAEAFF.

V is TRBV6-5 and J is TRBJ1-1, with 9 bases lining up with TRBD1. The length of the CDR3 is 15 residues. CDR1 and CDR2 (germline): MNHEY, SVGAGI. V gave up 0 bases and J gave up 5 bases; unmatched junction bases: 4. CDR3 nucleotide sequence: TGTGCCAGCAGTTACTCTTGGACAGGGGTAACTGAAGCTTTCTTT. Protein sequence: CASSYSWTGVTEAFF.

In this sample, this clone turned up once. CDR3 region: CASSWTNSYNEQFF. Here the CDR3 DNA reads TGTGCCAGCAGCTGGACAAACTCCTACAATGAGCAGTTCTTC. The genes are TRBV5-6 and TRBJ2-1; possible D gene TRBD1, 5 bases. The CDR3 extends over 14 amino acids. The V end lost 3 bases, the J end lost 0 bases, and 7 bases lay between the germline ends. Per germline, CDR1 SGHDT and CDR2 YYEEEE. Using reference TRBV5-6 and TRBJ2-1 for the parts outside the CDR3, the full variable domain is DAGVTQSPTHLIKTRGQQVTLRCSPKSGHDTVSWYQQALGQGPQFIFQYYEEEERQRGNFPDRFSGHQFPNYSSELNVNALLLGDSALYLCASSWTNSYNEQFFGPGTRLTVL.

V and J are TRBV27 and TRBJ2-5; D might be TRBD2 (5 bases). The CDR3 is made up of 13 amino acids. Deletions cut 8 bases from V and 5 bases from J, with 15 bases between. Germline CDR1 reads MNHEY; CDR2 reads SMNVEV (reference sequence). The CDR3 nucleotides read TGTGCCAGCCCTGACGGGGTCGGGGAGACCCAGTACTTC. It specifies CASPDGVGETQYF.

The J gene is TRBJ1-5, the V gene TRBV7-2; TRBD1 is a possible D gene (5 bases). Germline V gives CDR1 SGHTA, CDR2 FQGNSA. The length of the CDR3 is 17 residues. V gave up 1 base and J gave up 6 bases, with 19 bases separating them. CDR3 sequence reads: CASSLEARGRAGQPQHF. The CDR3 region has the DNA TGTGCCAGCAGCTTAGAGGCGCGGGGGAGGGCTGGTCAGCCCCAGCATTTT. Full variable domain (rest looked up from reference TRBV7-2 and TRBJ1-5): GAGVSQSPSNKVTEKGKDVELRCDPISGHTALYWYRQSLGQGLEFLIYFQGNSAPDKSGLPSDRFSAERTGGSVSTLTIQRTQQEDSAVYLCASSLEARGRAGQPQHFGDGTRLSIL.

This rearrangement joins TRBV2 to TRBJ2-7; D remains ambiguous. CDR1 is SNHLY, CDR2 FYNNEI, per germline. The CDR3 contains 12 residues. The V end was cut by 2 bases, the J end by 0 bases, with 2 bases between. The CDR3 DNA follows: TGTGCCAGCAGTGAAACCTCCTACGAGCAGTACTTC. This codes for CASSETSYEQYF. The whole variable domain, filled in from reference TRBV2 and TRBJ2-7, reads EPEVTQTPSHQVTQMGQEVILRCVPISNHLYFYWYRQILGQKVEFLVSFYNNEISEKSEIFDDQFSVERPDGSNFTLKIRSTKLEDSAMYFCASSETSYEQYFGPGTRLTVT.

This clone was seen only a few times. J is TRBJ1-2 and V is TRBV6-5; D not certain. The CDR3 sequence is 13 residues long. Trimming stripped 6 bases from V and 1 base from J, with 9 bases between. Germline assignment: CDR1 MNHEY and CDR2 SVGAGI. As DNA, the CDR3 is TGTGCCAGCAGGAGGGATTTTAACTATGGCTACACCTTC. Encoded protein: CASRRDFNYGYTF.

This clone was observed a few times. The genes are TRBV5-4 and TRBJ1-5; D gene ambiguous. Trimming shortened V by 7 bases and J by 4 bases, and 9 bases separated the two germline ends. CDR1 is SGHNT and CDR2 is YYREEE in the germline V gene (reference sequence). The CDR3 extends over 12 amino acids. CDR3 in amino acids: CASGRENQPQHF. Here the CDR3 DNA reads TGTGCCAGCGGACGGGAGAATCAGCCCCAGCATTTT.

The gene calls are TRBV7-8 and TRBJ1-1; the D is unclear. The CDR3 consists of 15 residues. V was pared by 1 base and J by 0 bases, with 9 bases between. Germline loops: CDR1 SGHVS, CDR2 FQNEAQ. The CDR3 loop is CASSLVAELNTEAFF. The CDR3 DNA follows: TGTGCCAGCAGCTTAGTGGCAGAACTGAACACTGAAGCTTTCTTT.

This clone was counted once. The chain couples TRBV7-9 to TRBJ1-3; possibly TRBD1 for D (5 bases). Germline V CDR1 and CDR2: SEHNR, FQNEAQ (reference sequence). Trimming cost V 3 bases and J 0 bases, with 9 bases left between them. CDR3 size: 15 residues. For the CDR3, the DNA is TGTGCCAGCAGCTTGACAGTCGGCTCTGGAAACACCATATATTTT. This sequence encodes CASSLTVGSGNTIYF.

V gene TRBV25-1 combines with J gene TRBJ2-6; D may be TRBD1 (7 bases). The germline V gene has CDR1 MGHDK and CDR2 SYGVNS. Trimming left V 7 bases short and J 4 bases short, with 17 bases between. This CDR3 has 16 residues. CDR3 sequence reads: CASTGRGASGANVLTF. The CDR3 DNA reads TGTGCCAGCACTGGCAGGGGGGCGTCGGGGGCCAACGTCCTGACTTTC.

The chain is built from TRBV4-1 and TRBJ1-6; D is unclear. This CDR3 comprises 16 residues. Germline values: CDR1 MGHRA, CDR2 YSYEKL. Trimming shortened V by 0 bases and J by 8 bases, and 14 bases separated the two germline ends. The CDR3 coding sequence is TGCGCCAGCAGCCAAGAAACCCGCCCAGAAGATTCACCCCTCCACTTT. It yields the protein CASSQETRPEDSPLHF.

The CDR3 coding sequence is TGTGCCTGGAAGGGACGAGGGGAGGGGAACACCGGGGAGCTGTTTTTT. Its translation: CAWKGRGEGNTGELFF. The rearrangement joins TRBV30 to TRBJ2-2; TRBD2 matches 7 bases. Germline CDR1 GTSNPN, CDR2 SVGIG (reference sequence). This CDR3 is built from 16 residues. The junction had 9 bases not matched to a gene; V was cut back by 4 bases and J by 1 base.

This clone was seen only a few times. The J gene is TRBJ2-2, the V gene TRBV6-4; no clear D. The CDR3 spans 12 residues. The V and J ends lost 2 bases and 2 bases respectively, with 0 bases between them. Germline assignment: CDR1 MRHNA and CDR2 SNTAGT. CDR3 protein: CASSDNTGELFF. The CDR3 region has the DNA TGTGCCAGCAGTGACAACACCGGGGAGCTGTTTTTT.

V gene TRBV11-2 combines with J gene TRBJ1-6; TRBD1 aligns across 9 bases. The CDR3 is made up of 17 amino acids. With V trimmed by 0 bases and J by 6 bases, 6 bases remained unmatched. Looked up from germline, CDR1 is SGHAT and CDR2 is FQNNGV. The CDR3 reads CASSLERGTGLNSPLHF. The DNA of the CDR3 is TGTGCCAGCAGCTTAGAACGCGGGACAGGGCTTAATTCACCCCTCCACTTT.

This clone was counted only a few times. The chain links TRBV29-1 to TRBJ1-1; no clear D. Germline CDR1 reads SQVTM; CDR2 reads ANQGSEA. This CDR3 has 13 residues. V gave up 1 base and J gave up 2 bases, with 8 bases separating them. The CDR3 loop is CSVEVSLNTEAFF. The CDR3 coding sequence is TGCAGCGTTGAAGTTTCACTCAACACTGAAGCTTTCTTT. Full variable domain (outside the CDR3, taken from reference TRBV29-1 and TRBJ1-1): SAVISQKPSRDICQRGTSLTIQCQVDSQVTMMFWYRQQPGQSLTLIATANQGSEATYESGFVIDKFPISRPNLTFSTLTVSNMSPEDSSIYLCSVEVSLNTEAFFGQGTRLTVV.

The rearrangement links TRBV5-1 to TRBJ1-6; D remains ambiguous. CDR3 length: 13 amino acids. Germline V gene sequence: CDR1 SGHRS, CDR2 YFSETQ. Between the trimmed V and J ends, which lost 0 bases and 10 bases, there was a span of 8 bases. The CDR3 bases are TGCGCCAGCAGCTTGGAGGTGGGCTCACCCCTCCACTTT. Its protein product is CASSLEVGSPLHF.

The chain links TRBV7-2 to TRBJ2-2; D gene unclear. Trimming took 2 bases from V and 6 from J, leaving 7 bases between them. In germline, CDR1 is SGHTA, CDR2 FQGNSA. The CDR3 spans 13 residues. Here the CDR3 reads CASSLRSAGELFF. CDR3 in DNA: TGTGCCAGCAGCTTAAGGTCCGCCGGGGAGCTGTTTTTT.

The chain has TRBV4-2 and TRBJ2-3, with TRBD2 matching 8 bases. This CDR3 spans 15 amino acids. V shed 1 base, J shed 4 bases, and the junction held 4 bases outside the gene matches. The V gene's germline CDR1 is LGHNA and CDR2 YNFKEQ. The CDR3 is CASSQGGLVSDTQYF. The CDR3 coding sequence is TGTGCCAGCAGCCAAGGGGGACTAGTCTCAGATACGCAGTATTTT.